These T cell receptor beta chains were read from a single sample in a study of beta chain features in type 1 diabetes. Libraries were prepared by immunoSEQ multiplex PCR; TCRdb keeps only in-frame clonotypes and omits some of them. The sample contains over 150,000 clones, about 8.5% of which appear only once. Specimen: central memory CD4+ T cells from blood. The origin of the receptors is a man aged 18 to 30 in good health. The CDR3 runs from the conserved cysteine through the conserved F or W. A D gene is named only where the DNA matches it firmly. Not every row has a clone size; where given, it reads once, few, many or a size class.

cdr3_nt cdr3_aa d_call v_call clone_size j_call
TGTGCCAGCAGTGAAGTGGCAGGGACTGACGGTTCACCCCTCCACTTT CASSEVAGTDGSPLHF . TRBV6-1 . TRBJ1-6
TGTGCCACGTCTGTAAGGCTAGCGGGAGATGAGCAGTTCTTC CATSVRLAGDEQFF TRBD2 TRBV11-2 . TRBJ2-1
TGTGCCAGCAGTTTACCCCTAGCGGGTTCCTACGAGCAGTACTTC CASSLPLAGSYEQYF TRBD2 TRBV28 many TRBJ2-7
TGCGCCAGCAGCGATGTCCTAGCGGGGCACACAGATACGCAGTATTTT CASSDVLAGHTDTQYF TRBD2 TRBV4-3 few TRBJ2-3
TGTGCCAGCAGCCGCGATGTGGAGCAGTACTTC CASSRDVEQYF . TRBV6-6 . TRBJ2-7
TGTGCCAGCAGCTTAGGGCAGGGGTTAGGCTACGAGCAGTACTTC CASSLGQGLGYEQYF . TRBV7-9 . TRBJ2-7
TGTGCCAGCTCACCAATCCAGGGCACCACTGAAAAACTGTTTTTT CASSPIQGTTEKLFF . TRBV18 . TRBJ1-4
TGTGCCAGCAGCTTTCGACAGGGTAGCAATTCACCCCTCCACTTT CASSFRQGSNSPLHF TRBD1 TRBV7-8 . TRBJ1-6
TGCGCCAGCAGCTTGGCCGGTACCCAAGAGACCCAGTACTTC CASSLAGTQETQYF . TRBV5-1 . TRBJ2-5
TGTGCCAGCAGCAGGGACAGGTACGAGCAGTACTTC CASSRDRYEQYF TRBD1 TRBV5-6 many TRBJ2-7
TGTGCCAGCAGCGTAGGGGTAGCGGGGGTCACAGATACGCAGTATTTT CASSVGVAGVTDTQYF TRBD2 TRBV7-6 . TRBJ2-3
TGTGCCAGCAGCGTAGGCGGGAGTACTACAGATACGCAGTATTTT CASSVGGSTTDTQYF TRBD2 TRBV9 few TRBJ2-3
TGCAGCGTGAAGCGGATGACTAGCGGGAGCTTACGAGATACGCAGTATTTT CSVKRMTSGSLRDTQYF TRBD2 TRBV29-1 few TRBJ2-3
TGTGCCAGCGAGAGGACAGGGGCGGGGGAGACCCAGTACTTC CASERTGAGETQYF TRBD1 TRBV6-1 . TRBJ2-5
TGTGCCAGCAGCCAAGAATATGGGCAGTCCAATCAGCCCCAGCATTTT CASSQEYGQSNQPQHF . TRBV4-2 few TRBJ1-5
TGCGCCAGCAGCCAAGGGACAGGGGCTCTCGTACTCAACACCTTC CASSQGTGALVLNTF TRBD1 TRBV4-3 . TRBJ1-2
TGTGCCAGCAGTGAAAGGACTAGCGGCTACAATGAGCAGTTCTTC CASSERTSGYNEQFF TRBD2 TRBV2 . TRBJ2-1
TGCAGCGTGCACCGGGACAGGACCCCAGATACGCAGTATTTT CSVHRDRTPDTQYF TRBD1 TRBV29-1 few TRBJ2-3
TGTGCCAGCAGAGAACAGGGGGCTAACTATGGCTACACCTTC CASREQGANYGYTF TRBD1 TRBV28 . TRBJ1-2
TGTGCCAGCTCACAGGGACAGGGGGCAGAAAAACTGTTTTTT CASSQGQGAEKLFF TRBD1 TRBV18 . TRBJ1-4
TGTGCCAGTAGTATACAGGGGACAGGAGGAAAACTGTTTTTT CASSIQGTGGKLFF TRBD1 TRBV19 few TRBJ1-4
TGTGCCAGCAGCCCCTTCCTCGCGGGTGACACCGGGGAGCTGTTTTTT CASSPFLAGDTGELFF . TRBV11-1 few TRBJ2-2
TGTGCCAGCAGTTTGGGACAGGGTCGTGCCGAGCAGTACTTC CASSLGQGRAEQYF TRBD1 TRBV28 . TRBJ2-7
TGTGCCAGCAGAGGACGGGGGAATCATCGCAATGAGCAGTTCTTC CASRGRGNHRNEQFF . TRBV6-1 few TRBJ2-1
TGTGCCAGCAGTCCGGGACAGCCCCTTAGTAAGAGCTTC CASSPGQPLSKSF TRBD1 TRBV6-5 . TRBJ2-7
TGTGCCAGCAGCCAAGAGGGTAATAGCGGCCACCTTGAGCAGTACTTC CASSQEGNSGHLEQYF . TRBV4-2 few TRBJ2-7
TGTGCCAGCAGCTTAACTAGCGCCGGTCGAGATGAGCAGTTCTTC CASSLTSAGRDEQFF TRBD2 TRBV7-2 few TRBJ2-1
TGTGCCAGCAGCCCAACGGCGCAGGACCAAGAGACCCAGTACTTC CASSPTAQDQETQYF . TRBV7-3 . TRBJ2-5
TGTGCCGGCGGACAGGGGTTTGAGCAGCCCCAGCATTTT CAGGQGFEQPQHF TRBD1 TRBV2 . TRBJ1-5
TGTGCCAGCAGCAAAGTGGGGACAAATAGCAATCAGCCCCAGCATTTT CASSKVGTNSNQPQHF . TRBV21-1 few TRBJ1-5
TGTGCCAGCAGCTGGGGGGTGGTCTCGAACACCGGGGAGCTGTTTTTT CASSWGVVSNTGELFF . TRBV5-4 few TRBJ2-2
TGTGCCAGCAGCGCGGGACAGGGGGCATTCACTGAAGCTTTCTTT CASSAGQGAFTEAFF TRBD1 TRBV7-9 few TRBJ1-1
TGTGCCAGTAGTATAGTGACAGGGACCTCAGGGCCCCAGCATTTT CASSIVTGTSGPQHF TRBD1 TRBV19 . TRBJ1-5
TGTGCCAGTAGTATCCGGGCGGGCACTGAAGCTTTCTTT CASSIRAGTEAFF . TRBV19 . TRBJ1-1
TGTGCCAGCAGCGAGACCCTGTGGACAGGGCTCTCCTTC CASSETLWTGLSF TRBD1 TRBV9 few TRBJ1-2
TGTGCCTGGAGAATGGACAAAAACACTGAAGCTTTCTTT CAWRMDKNTEAFF . TRBV30 many TRBJ1-1
TGTGCCAGCAGTTACCGGGAGGGTGGGGAGACCCAGTACTTC CASSYREGGETQYF TRBD2 TRBV6-5 few TRBJ2-5
TGTGCCAGCAGGCCCGGGACAGGGCTTAATGAAAAACTGTTTTTT CASRPGTGLNEKLFF TRBD1 TRBV6-1 . TRBJ1-4